The clone carrying this T cell receptor (beta chain) was observed once. Its specificity is not known. ViraFEST expansion of antigen-specific CD4+ T cells with viral peptide pools preceded sequencing. The authors isolated CD4+ T cells after less than eleven days of culture. In the vaccine recipients, nucleocapsid antibodies were negative and there was no prior SARS-CoV-2 infection. They grew 1.8 million or so PBMC in each well, adding 8.5 to 10 IU/ml IL-2 and around 10 ug/ml peptides. The authors replaced half the medium with IL-2 medium on days 3 and 7. The method was immunoSEQ multiplex PCR; TCRdb's version includes in-frame clones alone and lacks a portion of them. Among 35,000 to 40,000 clones listed, about 60% were seen once. This entry comes from a study of vaccination effects on CD4 cells after COVID-19. Study-wide points: Clones that were induced by infection or by vaccine showed marked contraction late after vaccination. A shortage of convalescent patients and an absence of early post-infection timepoints characterized the study.

Sequenced material: CD4+ T cells from PBMCs cultured with HCoV-OC43 spike peptides, taken before COVID-19 vaccination. The sample's subset: HCoV-OC43 spike overlapping peptide pool stimulation. This TCR came from a human donor who received a COVID-19 vaccine.

CDR3 nucleotides: TGCAGCGTTCAGGGACAGATGAACACTGAAGCTTTCTTT. Its translation is CSVQGQMNTEAFF. The chain links TRBV29-1 to TRBJ1-1, with TRBD1 matching over 7 bases. Germline values: CDR1 SQVTM, CDR2 ANQGSEA. The CDR3 loop spans 13 amino acids. V lost 5 bases to trimming and J lost 0 bases; unmatched junction nucleotides: 3.